These 20 T cell receptor beta chains share one sample of origin, sequenced in a study of lymphopenia after photon versus proton radiotherapy. Data came from immunoSEQ multiplex PCR; TCRdb stores just in-frame clones and leaves some out. The repertoire holds some 64,000 clones, with around 87% as singletons. The input for sequencing was peripheral blood, taken from a patient treated with proton-based radiotherapy. Receptors were obtained from a man older than 75 with esophageal cancer.

This clone has just one count. The chain couples TRBV7-2 to TRBJ2-5; TRBD2 is a possible D gene (6 bases). V lost 0 bases to trimming and J lost 5 bases, with 13 bases between them. There are 15 residues in the CDR3. Germline-derived CDR1 and CDR2 are SGHTA and FQGNSA. CDR3 loop: CASSLAFGGFETQYF. CDR3 DNA: TGTGCCAGCAGCTTAGCGTTTGGGGGGTTCGAGACCCAGTACTTC.

The gene calls are TRBV10-1 and TRBJ2-7, with 7 bases aligning to TRBD1. V gave up 2 bases and J gave up 3 bases; unmatched junction bases: 10. Per germline, CDR1 WNHNN and CDR2 SYGVQD (reference sequence). The CDR3 has 16 residues. The CDR3 here is CASSERTGKAGYEQYF. DNA for the CDR3: TGCGCCAGCAGTGAGCGGACAGGAAAGGCGGGCTACGAGCAGTACTTC.

This chain connects TRBV7-9 to TRBJ2-7; D might be TRBD1 (6 bases). Germline loops: CDR1 SEHNR, CDR2 FQNEAQ (reference sequence). The CDR3 is made up of 14 amino acids. Trimming left V 4 bases short and J 1 base short, with 11 bases between. The CDR3 spells CASSSMTGSYEQYF. CDR3 DNA: TGTGCCAGCAGCTCTATGACAGGATCCTACGAGCAGTACTTC. Full variable domain (remainder filled in from reference TRBV7-9 and TRBJ2-7): DTGVSQNPRHKITKRGQNVTFRCDPISEHNRLYWYRQTLGQGPEFLTYFQNEAQLEKSRLLSDRFSAERPKGSFSTLEIQRTEQGDSAMYLCASSSMTGSYEQYFGPGTRLTVT.

The chain carries TRBV7-9 and TRBJ1-4; no clear D. The V end lost 1 base, the J end lost 0 bases, and 9 bases lay between the germline ends. Germline assignment: CDR1 SEHNR and CDR2 FQNEAQ (reference sequence). The CDR3 contains 16 residues. For the CDR3, the DNA is TGTGCCAGCAGCTTAGTATCTGGGACAACTAATGAAAAACTGTTTTTT. This encodes CASSLVSGTTNEKLFF.

The rearrangement uses TRBV5-4 and TRBJ2-2, with 11 bases aligning to TRBD2. Germline CDR1 reads SGHNT; CDR2 reads YYREEE (reference sequence). This CDR3 has 16 residues. V gave up 3 bases and J gave up 1 base; unmatched junction bases: 2. CDR3 coding DNA: TGTGCCAGCAGCTCCGGGACTAGCGGGAACACCGGGGAGCTGTTTTTT. It translates to CASSSGTSGNTGELFF.

This chain links TRBV4-3 with TRBJ1-1; D is possibly TRBD1 (5 bases). This CDR3 region has 13 residues. The germline V gene encodes CDR1 LGHNA and CDR2 YSLEER. The germline V and J ends were trimmed by 6 bases and 6 bases, with 14 bases remaining between them. The CDR3 DNA is TGCGCCAGCAGGTCCGGGTGGGGGGCTGAAGCTTTCTTT. This gives the protein CASRSGWGAEAFF.

V gene TRBV4-1 combines with J gene TRBJ1-2; D gene ambiguous. Trimming pared 4 bases from V and 4 bases from J, leaving 4 bases between. This CDR3 is 11 amino acids long. Germline V CDR1 and CDR2: MGHRA, YSYEKL. In DNA form, the CDR3 reads TGCGCCAGCAGCCGAGGCTATGGCTACACCTTC. This encodes CASSRGYGYTF.

The chain employs TRBV19 and TRBJ1-6; D is perhaps TRBD1 (6 bases). The CDR3 sequence is 15 residues long. Trimming took 6 bases from V and 7 from J, leaving 16 bases between them. CDR1 LNHDA and CDR2 SQIVND come from the germline V gene (reference sequence). The CDR3 coding sequence is TGTGCCAGTAGCACCCGGGGGGCCCGGAATTCACCCCTCCACTTT. Translating gives CASSTRGARNSPLHF.

The genes are TRBV2 and TRBJ1-2, with TRBD1 identical over 9 bases. Losses at the gene ends were 3 bases for V and 4 bases for J; bases not matched to a gene: 6. This CDR3 region has 15 residues. The germline V gene encodes CDR1 SNHLY and CDR2 FYNNEI. This chain's CDR3 is CASSEGTGNFYGYTF. CDR3 in DNA: TGTGCCAGCAGTGAGGGGACAGGGAATTTCTATGGCTACACCTTC.

This rearrangement joins TRBV27 to TRBJ2-5; D perhaps matches TRBD1 (7 bases). CDR1 MNHEY and CDR2 SMNVEV come from the germline V gene (reference sequence). The CDR3 has 14 residues. V dropped 4 bases and J dropped 5 bases, with 14 bases sitting between them. The CDR3 sequence is CASSSSTGRETQYF. The CDR3 coding sequence is TGTGCCAGCAGTTCCTCGACAGGGAGGGAGACCCAGTACTTC.

The CDR3 nucleotides read TGTGCCAGCAGCTTCTCTTCATTTCCGAGGCGGGAGGGCCCGGAGACCCAGTACTTC. Amino acid sequence: CASSFSSFPRREGPETQYF. The V and J genes are TRBV11-2 and TRBJ2-5; 9 nucleotides line up with TRBD2. The germline gives CDR1 SGHAT, CDR2 FQNNGV. The length of the CDR3 is 19 residues. The V and J ends lost 3 bases and 5 bases, in that order; junction bases with no gene match: 19.

The chain employs TRBV5-5 and TRBJ1-1; 9 nucleotides line up with TRBD1. Per germline, CDR1 SGHKS and CDR2 YYEKEE (reference sequence). The CDR3 runs to 14 residues. V gave up 4 bases and J gave up 4 bases; unmatched junction bases: 5. CDR3 sequence reads: CASSPGQGGTEAFF. The DNA for the CDR3 is TGTGCCAGCAGCCCGGGACAGGGCGGCACTGAAGCTTTCTTT.

The chain joins TRBV18 to TRBJ2-2; no reliable D call. Trimming removed 7 bases from V and 6 bases from J, with 24 bases in between. From germline, CDR1 is KGHSH and CDR2 LQKENI. The CDR3 length is 17 residues. DNA of the CDR3: TGTGCCAGCTTCACCGAAATTGTTGGTGGGAAATCCGGGGAGCTGTTTTTT. Translating gives CASFTEIVGGKSGELFF.

The rearrangement links TRBV6-1 to TRBJ1-2, with a tentative D call TRBD1 (6 bases). Germline CDR1 is MNHNS and CDR2 is SASEGT. The CDR3 runs to 14 residues. V was trimmed by 7 bases and J by 2 bases, leaving 14 bases between them. CDR3 bases: TGTGCCAGCACTAAACCACAGGGAAACTATGGCTACACCTTC. Protein: CASTKPQGNYGYTF.

This clone was observed a single time. V and J are TRBV7-2 and TRBJ2-7; D is undetermined. This CDR3 is 12 amino acids long. Trimming left V 6 bases short and J 7 bases short, with 13 bases between. CDR1 is SGHTA, CDR2 FQGNSA, per germline. CDR3 nucleotides: TGTGCCAGCAGTTATAGAGGTATAGAGCAGTACTTC. This sequence encodes CASSYRGIEQYF.

The table lists this clone with a count of one. The CDR3 is CAISGTGGAYGYTF. As DNA, the CDR3 is TGTGCCATCAGTGGTACAGGGGGAGCCTATGGCTACACCTTC. V usage is TRBV10-3 and J usage is TRBJ1-2; 8 bases match TRBD1. Germline V gene data show CDR1 as ENHRY and CDR2 as SYGVKD. CDR3 length: 14 residues. J was trimmed by 4 bases and V by 4 bases; bases with no gene match: 5.

A word on this clone: Germline is not matched at one junction end, which may reflect a read error. Other DNA sequences within the sample encode an identical CDR3. The genes are TRBV7-3 and TRBJ2-1, with 7 bases matching TRBD2. The germline CDR1 and CDR2 sequences are SGHTA and FQGTGA. The CDR3 consists of 15 residues. In nucleotides, the CDR3 is TGTGCCAGCAGCCTAACGGGGGGTCTCTACAATGAGCAGTTCTTC. It yields the protein CASSLTGGLYNEQFF.

V is TRBV4-2 and J is TRBJ1-1, with D perhaps matching TRBD1 (5 bases). V lost 1 base, J lost 2 bases, and 11 bases lay in between. This CDR3 has 15 residues. Germline V gives CDR1 LGHNA, CDR2 YNFKEQ. Here the CDR3 reads CASSQGGGDNTEAFF. The CDR3 nucleotides read TGTGCCAGCAGCCAAGGGGGCGGGGACAACACTGAAGCTTTCTTT.

The V gene is TRBV18, the J gene TRBJ1-2, with TRBD1 matching over 11 bases. The CDR3 totals 17 residues. Unmatched junction bases numbered 9, after V lost 4 bases and J lost 2 bases. Germline V CDR1 and CDR2: KGHSH, LQKENI. DNA of the CDR3: TGTGCCAGCTCACTGGCCCGGACAGGGGGCGGAAACTATGGCTACACCTTC. It encodes CASSLARTGGGNYGYTF.

The V gene is TRBV7-2, the J gene TRBJ2-7; 7 nucleotides align to TRBD1. The length of the CDR3 is 16 residues. The ends lost 0 bases at V and 0 bases at J; junction bases unmatched: 5. Germline CDR1 reads SGHTA; CDR2 reads FQGNSA. Written as DNA, the CDR3 is TGTGCCAGCAGCTTAGCTACCGGGACAGCCTCCTACGAGCAGTACTTC. Protein sequence: CASSLATGTASYEQYF.